The clone carrying this T cell receptor delta chain was counted a few times. There are 20 residues in the CDR3. V lost 2 bases and J lost 0, with 25 bases in between. Germline CDR1 TSWWSYY, CDR2 QGS. With CATT, TCRdb re-called clones from the RT-PCR reads. The sample includes approximately 3,000 delta-chain clones, about 12% of them seen just once. The data stem from a study of gamma-delta T cells after stem cell transplantation. Sequenced sample: gamma-delta T cells. The TCR originated in a human donor. It is not recorded whose cells these are; they may come from a transplant donor. This chain uses TRDV1 with TRDJ1; possibly TRDD3 for D (6 bases). The CDR3 bases are TGTGCTCTTGGGGAAAATAAAAGCGCCCCTGGGGTCGCGTACACCGATAAACTCATCTTT. Residues: CALGENKSAPGVAYTDKLIF.